The 25 T cell receptor beta chains reported below all come from one sample, sequenced in a study of blood T cell repertoires in COVID-19. TCRdb's table, derived via immunoSEQ multiplex PCR, lists solely in-frame clones and lacks some. The data show roughly 180,000 clones, with 80% to 90% seen just once and less than 9% held by the top ten. The source material was peripheral blood. These receptors came from a man between 40 and 49 years old who had recovered from COVID-19.

The chain links TRBV11-2 to TRBJ2-1; 7 positions agree with TRBD2. CDR1 is SGHAT, CDR2 FQNNGV, per germline. With V trimmed by 4 bases and J by 4 bases, 10 bases remained unmatched. This CDR3 region has 16 residues. DNA for the CDR3: TGTGCCAGCAGCTCCCCCTGGGGAGCGGGGTACAATGAGCAGTTCTTC. Translated: CASSSPWGAGYNEQFF.

J is TRBJ2-2 and V is TRBV10-3; 9 bases map to TRBD2. With V trimmed by 3 bases and J by 4 bases, 12 bases remained unmatched. CDR3 size: 18 residues. The germline gives CDR1 ENHRY, CDR2 SYGVKD. The DNA of the CDR3 is TGTGCCATCAGTGACCCCTCGGAGGGACTAGCATTCACCGGGGAGCTGTTTTTT. Protein sequence: CAISDPSEGLAFTGELFF.

The rearrangement uses TRBV6-2 or TRBV6-3 and TRBJ2-3; D ambiguous. Looked up from germline, CDR1 is MNHEY and CDR2 is SVGEGT. There are 14 residues in the CDR3. V was pared by 6 bases and J by 2 bases, with 12 bases between. As DNA, the CDR3 is TGTGCCAGCAGCAACTTGGGCCCCACAGATACGCAGTATTTT. Translated, it gives CASSNLGPTDTQYF.

The gene calls are TRBV4-2 and TRBJ2-7; D is perhaps TRBD2 (6 bases). Germline CDR1 is LGHNA and CDR2 is YNFKEQ. The CDR3 has 15 amino acids. Trimming took off 1 base at V and 4 bases at J, with 14 bases between the two ends. The CDR3 DNA reads TGTGCCAGCAGCCAAGCGAATGATGGGGGGTACGAGCAGTACTTC. Translation: CASSQANDGGYEQYF.

The rearrangement links TRBV6-6 to TRBJ2-7; 8 nucleotides align to TRBD1. The V segment lost 5 bases and the J segment 0 bases; nucleotides outside the gene matches: 6. The CDR3 loop spans 15 amino acids. Germline CDR1 and CDR2: MNHNY and SVGAGI (reference sequence). The CDR3 sequence: CASSQTDRGSYEQYF. For the CDR3, the DNA is TGTGCCAGCAGTCAAACCGACAGGGGCTCCTACGAGCAGTACTTC.

The genes are TRBV30 and TRBJ1-6; TRBD1 is a possible D gene (6 bases). The ends were cut back, 3 bases at V and 8 bases at J, with 11 bases in the middle. The CDR3 covers 13 residues. CDR1 and CDR2 from the germline V gene are GTSNPN and SVGIG (reference sequence). The CDR3 loop is CAWRTQGYSPLHF. Written as DNA, the CDR3 is TGTGCCTGGAGGACTCAGGGGTATTCACCCCTCCACTTT.

The J gene is TRBJ2-7, the V gene TRBV15; 9 nucleotides agree with TRBD1. Germline V lookup: CDR1 LNHNV, CDR2 YYDKDF (reference sequence). The V gene end was trimmed by 3 bases and the J gene end by 4 bases; junction bases not matched to a gene: 10. The CDR3 contains 16 residues. CDR3 region: CATSRGPGTGHYEQYF. In DNA, the CDR3 is TGTGCCACCAGCAGGGGTCCCGGGACAGGGCATTACGAGCAGTACTTC. Based on the CDR3 plus reference TRBV15 and TRBJ2-7, the full variable domain is DAMVIQNPRYQVTQFGKPVTLSCSQTLNHNVMYWYQQKSSQAPKLLFHYYDKDFNNEADTPDNFQSRRPNTSFCFLDIRSPGLGDTAMYLCATSRGPGTGHYEQYFGPGTRLTVT.

The chain links TRBV7-2 to TRBJ2-7; 13 bases fit TRBD2. The CDR3 length is 16 residues. Germline V CDR1 and CDR2: SGHTA, FQGNSA. J lost 4 bases, V lost 1 base, and 4 bases had no gene match. Written as DNA, the CDR3 is TGTGCCAGCAGCTTAGGACTAGCGGGGGGAAGTTACGAGCAGTACTTC. Its protein product is CASSLGLAGGSYEQYF.

The chain carries TRBV6-5 and TRBJ1-5; TRBD1 matches at 8 bases. Germline V gene lookup returns CDR1 MNHEY and CDR2 SVGAGI. The J segment lost 6 bases and the V segment lost 6 bases, leaving 10 bases of the junction unmatched. The CDR3 is 15 amino acids. The CDR3 reads CASSPRTGWSQPQHF. The DNA of the CDR3 is TGTGCCAGCAGCCCGAGGACAGGGTGGTCTCAGCCCCAGCATTTT.

This clone is classed as medium-sized (0.01 to 0.1%). CDR3 DNA sequence: TGCAGCGTTGTACAAACCGACACTGAAGCTTTCTTT. Translated, it gives CSVVQTDTEAFF. The V call is TRBV29-1, the J call TRBJ1-1; D ambiguous. Trimming took off 4 bases at V and 3 bases at J, with 9 bases between the two ends. Germline-derived CDR1 and CDR2 are SQVTM and ANQGSEA. The CDR3 is 12 residues long.

The chain links TRBV13 to TRBJ2-5, with TRBD2 matching over 8 bases. The CDR3 covers 17 residues. J lost 2 bases, V lost 7 bases, and 15 bases had no gene match. Germline V gene data show CDR1 as PRHDT and CDR2 as FYEKMQ (reference sequence). The CDR3 DNA reads as TGTGCCAGCACCCCTTCTACCAGCGGGGGTGCTCAAGAGACCCAGTACTTC. This sequence encodes CASTPSTSGGAQETQYF.

The rearrangement uses TRBV4-3 and TRBJ2-7, with a weak D call TRBD1 (5 bases). V was pared by 1 base and J by 1 base, with 14 bases between. From germline, CDR1 is LGHNA and CDR2 YSLEER. The CDR3 totals 16 residues. CDR3 nucleotide sequence: TGCGCCAGCAGCCAAGTCCAGGGTGGGGCGTCCTACGAGCAGTACTTC. Translated, it gives CASSQVQGGASYEQYF.

This chain uses TRBV4-3 with TRBJ2-2; no clear D gene. Trimming stripped 1 base from V and 1 base from J, with 7 bases between. This CDR3 has 15 residues. In germline, CDR1 is LGHNA, CDR2 YSLEER. CDR3 DNA sequence: TGCGCCAGCAGCCAAGTTTCGCGGAACACCGGGGAGCTGTTTTTT. It translates to CASSQVSRNTGELFF.

The V and J genes are TRBV7-9 and TRBJ1-4; 7 nucleotides line up with TRBD1. The germline V gene has CDR1 SEHNR and CDR2 FQNEAQ (reference sequence). There are 15 residues in the CDR3. The ends lost 1 base at V and 6 bases at J; junction bases unmatched: 5. The CDR3, as DNA: TGTGCCAGCAGCTTAGGGGGGACAGAATATGAAAAACTGTTTTTT. Translating gives CASSLGGTEYEKLFF.

The chain has TRBV29-1 and TRBJ1-3; 7 bases align to TRBD1. The CDR3 is 14 residues long. With V trimmed by 8 bases and J by 0 bases, 7 bases remained unmatched. Germline V gene lookup returns CDR1 SQVTM and CDR2 ANQGSEA. CDR3 sequence: CSTGQADSGNTIYF. The DNA for the CDR3 is TGCAGCACCGGACAGGCTGACTCTGGAAACACCATATATTTT. Full variable domain (rest looked up from reference TRBV29-1 and TRBJ1-3): SAVISQKPSRDICQRGTSLTIQCQVDSQVTMMFWYRQQPGQSLTLIATANQGSEATYESGFVIDKFPISRPNLTFSTLTVSNMSPEDSSIYLCSTGQADSGNTIYFGEGSWLTVV.

The genes are TRBV7-6 and TRBJ1-6; D gene ambiguous. Germline CDR1 SGHVS, CDR2 FNYEAQ. The CDR3 covers 16 residues. V was shortened by 1 base and J by 5 bases, with 12 bases between the two germline ends. The CDR3: CASSLDRSQNNSPLHF. DNA for the CDR3: TGTGCCAGCAGCTTAGATAGAAGCCAAAATAATTCACCCCTCCACTTT. Variable domain in full (rest from reference TRBV7-6 and TRBJ1-6): GAGVSQSPRYKVTKRGQDVALRCDPISGHVSLYWYRQALGQGPEFLTYFNYEAQQDKSGLPNDRFSAERPEGSISTLTIQRTEQRDSAMYRCASSLDRSQNNSPLHFGNGTRLTVT.

This chain joins TRBV15 and TRBJ2-7; maybe TRBD2 (6 bases). This CDR3 is built from 13 residues. Trimming shortened V by 0 bases and J by 6 bases, and 9 bases separated the two germline ends. Germline CDR1 reads LNHNV; CDR2 reads YYDKDF (reference sequence). The CDR3 loop is CATSRDLGGEQYF. DNA for the CDR3: TGTGCCACCAGCAGAGATCTCGGGGGCGAGCAGTACTTC.

The chain carries TRBV6-5 and TRBJ1-2; TRBD1 matches at 9 bases. V was clipped by 5 bases and J by 4 bases; unmatched bases: 8. Germline V gene data show CDR1 as MNHEY and CDR2 as SVGAGI. The CDR3 loop spans 15 amino acids. CDR3 coding DNA: TGTGCCAGCAGTCCAAGGACAGGGGAGTCCTATGGCTACACCTTC. Protein product: CASSPRTGESYGYTF.

The V call is TRBV11-2, the J call TRBJ2-7, with D perhaps matching TRBD1 (6 bases). The length of the CDR3 is 15 residues. The V and J ends lost 1 base and 0 bases respectively, with 10 bases between them. Per the germline V gene, CDR1 is SGHAT and CDR2 is FQNNGV. The CDR3 loop reads CASSLVPDSSYEQYF. The CDR3 DNA sequence: TGTGCCAGCAGCTTAGTTCCGGACAGCTCCTACGAGCAGTACTTC.

The chain is built from TRBV6-5 and TRBJ1-3, with 7 bases lining up with TRBD1. After removal of 6 bases from V and 0 bases from J, the junction contained 5 bases not matched to a gene. The germline V gene has CDR1 MNHEY and CDR2 SVGAGI. CDR3 size: 15 residues. CDR3 sequence: CASRIQGSSGNTIYF. For the CDR3, the DNA is TGTGCCAGCAGGATACAGGGGAGCTCTGGAAACACCATATATTTT.

This chain joins TRBV30 and TRBJ2-7; D gene uncertain. Germline V lookup: CDR1 GTSNPN, CDR2 SVGIG (reference sequence). Trimming removed 2 bases from V and 3 bases from J, with 5 bases in between. The CDR3 contains 11 residues. The DNA of the CDR3 is TGTGCCTGGAGTATGTACTACGAGCAGTACTTC. This codes for CAWSMYYEQYF. Full variable domain (remainder filled in from reference TRBV30 and TRBJ2-7): SQTIHQWPATLVQPVGSPLSLECTVEGTSNPNLYWYRQAAGRGLQLLFYSVGIGQISSEVPQNLSASRPQDRQFILSSKKLLLSDSGFYLCAWSMYYEQYFGPGTRLTVT.

V gene TRBV4-1 combines with J gene TRBJ2-7, with D possibly matching TRBD1 (5 bases). Trimming left V 2 bases short and J 1 base short, with 21 bases between. Germline CDR1 reads MGHRA; CDR2 reads YSYEKL. This CDR3 contains 18 residues. Written as DNA, the CDR3 is TGCGCCAGCAGCCAAAGGGGTGTTCAGGCTGAAGTTTCCTACGAGCAGTACTTC. This sequence encodes CASSQRGVQAEVSYEQYF.

CDR3 in amino acids: CASSFQLAYGYTF. In DNA form, the CDR3 reads TGTGCCAGCAGTTTTCAGTTGGCCTATGGCTACACCTTC. V and J are TRBV6-5 and TRBJ1-2; no clear D. Deletions cut 4 bases from V and 4 bases from J, with 10 bases between. The CDR3 consists of 13 residues. Germline V gene sequence: CDR1 MNHEY, CDR2 SVGAGI.

The chain joins TRBV6-5 to TRBJ1-1, with 7 positions matching TRBD1. J lost 0 bases, V lost 7 bases, and 8 bases had no gene match. CDR3 length: 15 residues. The germline V gene encodes CDR1 MNHEY and CDR2 SVGAGI. The CDR3 loop is CASKTTGTLNTEAFF. The CDR3 DNA follows: TGTGCCAGCAAGACGACAGGGACTCTGAACACTGAAGCTTTCTTT.

The chain combines TRBV6-5 with TRBJ2-1, with D maybe TRBD2 (5 bases). CDR1 is MNHEY and CDR2 is SVGAGI in the germline V gene. The V end lost 1 base, the J end lost 4 bases, and 11 bases lay between the germline ends. This CDR3 contains 15 residues. Here the CDR3 reads CASSYLSGPYNEQFF. For the CDR3, the DNA is TGTGCCAGCAGTTACTTGAGCGGACCTTACAATGAGCAGTTCTTC.